The 7 T cell receptor beta chains below come from one sample, sequenced in a study of a mutant IDH1 vaccine in newly diagnosed glioma (dated by TCRdb to the early 2020s). Library preparation employed the immunoSEQ multiplex PCR assay. The source is immuneACCESS, and TCRdb retained only in-frame sequences with V and J called. Part of the clones is not carried over; for the studies checked, unresolved V genes explain less than half of this, and the remainder is unexplained. The sample includes fewer than 60,000 clones, with 65% observed a single time. Clones ranked in the top ten supply 4% to 6% of the sample. The label giving this sample's time point can be read as: week 47, end of study. Every vaccine dose consisted of 300 ug of a 20-mer mutant IDH1 peptide in Montanide, administered subcutaneously together with topical imiquimod. No antigen has been assigned to these receptors. The sequenced sample was peripheral blood mononuclear cells (PBMCs), obtained from a glioma patient whose treatment included an IDH1 peptide vaccine. These receptors all stem from a man between 35 and 55 years old with glioma. Some clones in this sample may be carry-over from other donors' samples.

The chain is built from TRBV2 and TRBJ1-6; 8 bases align to TRBD1. Germline lookup yields CDR1 SNHLY and CDR2 FYNNEI. The CDR3 totals 14 residues. The J segment lost 9 bases and the V segment lost 6 bases, leaving 7 bases of the junction unmatched. CDR3: CASRATGGGSPLHF. In DNA, the CDR3 is TGTGCCAGCAGGGCCACAGGGGGGGGTTCACCCCTCCACTTT.

The V call is TRBV5-1, the J call TRBJ2-2; 9 nucleotides agree with TRBD1. The germline CDR1 and CDR2 sequences are SGHRS and YFSETQ. The CDR3 has 17 amino acids. The junction had 7 bases not matched to a gene; V was cut back by 0 bases and J by 4 bases. The chain's CDR3 is CASSLVYETGGTGELFF. The CDR3 region has the DNA TGCGCCAGCAGCTTGGTTTATGAGACAGGGGGCACCGGGGAGCTGTTTTTT.

The rearrangement uses TRBV6-5 and TRBJ1-2, with a weak D call TRBD1 (5 bases). The germline CDR1 and CDR2 sequences are MNHEY and SVGAGI. This CDR3 is 14 amino acids long. Trimming took off 2 bases at V and 4 bases at J, with 11 bases between the two ends. Written as DNA, the CDR3 is TGTGCCAGCAGTTACAGGGGAAGGAGCTATGGCTACACCTTC. It translates to CASSYRGRSYGYTF.

The rearrangement uses TRBV5-4 and TRBJ1-1; D possibly corresponds to TRBD1 (6 bases). V was shortened by 0 bases and J by 1 base, with 13 bases between the two germline ends. The germline CDR1 and CDR2 sequences are SGHNT and YYREEE (reference sequence). The CDR3 is 16 residues long. CDR3 sequence: CASSLDWGAPNTEAFF. The CDR3 coding sequence is TGTGCCAGCAGCTTGGACTGGGGGGCTCCGAACACTGAAGCTTTCTTT.

This chain joins TRBV27 and TRBJ1-5, with D unclear. Germline V lookup: CDR1 MNHEY, CDR2 SMNVEV (reference sequence). The CDR3 is 14 residues long. V lost 6 bases to trimming and J lost 0 bases, with 9 bases between them. This CDR3 reads CASRGGYSNQPQHF. For the CDR3, the DNA is TGTGCCAGCAGGGGAGGGTATAGCAATCAGCCCCAGCATTTT.

The chain employs TRBV27 and TRBJ2-1, with 8 bases aligning to TRBD1. The CDR3 has 14 residues. Germline V gene lookup returns CDR1 MNHEY and CDR2 SMNVEV (reference sequence). The trim removed 6 bases at V and 5 bases at J, leaving 6 bases unmatched. As DNA, the CDR3 is TGTGCCAGCAGCTCCGGGACAGGACACAATGAGCAGTTCTTC. The encoded protein is CASSSGTGHNEQFF.

The chain joins TRBV19 to TRBJ2-1; 13 positions match TRBD2. V lost 6 bases to trimming and J lost 9 bases; unmatched junction nucleotides: 8. The CDR3 sequence is 15 residues long. The germline CDR1 and CDR2 sequences are LNHDA and SQIVND (reference sequence). The CDR3 spells CASSPRLAGGVEQFF. The CDR3 nucleotides read TGTGCCAGTAGCCCTCGACTAGCGGGGGGTGTTGAGCAGTTCTTC.